This record concerns one TCR beta chain sequence. The antigen is unknown. Each of the donors was a healthy adult who was HIV-negative and had not had a recent acute infection or vaccination. This sample is part of a study of shared clonotypes between healthy human individuals. At a deep level, the assay was run. The sorted-subset replicate PCRs were given roughly 190 ng DNA, which is tens of thousands of T cell genomes. This table comes from immunoSEQ multiplex PCR, and its TCRdb copy is limited to in-frame clones, with some not included. This table holds roughly 1.5 million clones, around 98% found once. The CDR3 sequence is 17 residues long. Trimming removed 0 bases from V and 4 bases from J, with 16 bases in between. Germline CDR1 is LGHNA and CDR2 is YSLEER. Study outcomes and limitations: In general, naive subsets displayed greater estimated richness than memory subsets did.

Source material: naive CD4+ T cells sorted from blood. Described subset: CD45RA+ positively selected. The chain is built from TRBV4-3 and TRBJ1-3; D ambiguous. This receptor was taken from a young man in good health. The CDR3 protein is CASSQELVASYGNTIYF. The CDR3, as DNA: TGCGCCAGCAGCCAAGAATTGGTGGCGAGTTACGGAAACACCATATATTTT.